This T cell receptor (beta chain) was profiled in a study of beta chain features in type 1 diabetes. Study information: Sorted cell examination encompassed roughly 110 million cells across all samples.

Of the isolated RNA, all was reverse transcribed, and so the sequenced material was expressed TCRB transcripts. Repertoires were generated with immunoSEQ multiplex PCR, while TCRdb's copy carries only in-frame clones and drops some. The table records about 370,000 clones, around a tenth of them present only once. Findings of the study overall: Patients with Type 1 diabetes showed moderately but significantly shorter TCRB CDR3s in all four CD4+ subsets. The VDJ junctions of type 1 diabetes patients carried fewer insertions and more deletions.

Germline CDR1 LNHDA, CDR2 SQIVND (reference sequence). V trimming: 6 bases; J trimming: 4 bases; junction bases outside the gene matches: 7. The length of the CDR3 is 14 residues. This clone has a handful of counts. Its antigen is unidentified. The gene calls are TRBV19 and TRBJ2-5; 8 bases map to TRBD1. Input material: central memory CD4+ T cells from blood. This TCR was recovered from a man aged 25-45 years with type 1 diabetes. CDR3 DNA: TGTGCCAGTAGACCGACAGGGGAAGGAGAGACCCAGTACTTC. Its protein is CASRPTGEGETQYF.